A single T cell receptor (beta chain) is shown here with its context. This clone's antigen is unknown. Qualities for individual bases were not recorded, and no much larger clone is one base off. The CDR3 holds 17 amino acids from the cysteine to the phenylalanine. CDR3 DNA only is kept here, 51 bases in frame from base 1. Patients with a history of autoimmune disease or receiving systemic immunosuppression were excluded from the trial. Peripheral blood for TCR sequencing was collected from all dose cohorts at baseline, on cycle 4 day 1, and on cycle 7 day 1. The samples were taken from a phase I, first-in-human, multicenter, open-label dose-escalation trial of ivuxolimab. Adults with locally advanced or metastatic melanoma, renal cell carcinoma, hepatocellular carcinoma or head and neck squamous cell carcinoma were enrolled in the trial. Before TCR sequencing, CD4+ T cells and CD8+ T cells from peripheral blood were sorted into separate populations.

Genomic DNA was isolated from the sorted cells so that the TCRbeta CDR3 region could be sequenced. The immunoSEQ Assay was used for sequencing of TCRbeta CDR3 regions. TCRdb took over this immuneACCESS table, retaining in-frame rearrangements with V and J assigned. Such tables are incomplete; in checked studies, under half of the missing clones stem from an unresolved V gene, and the remainder is unexplained. The sample table shows around 14,000 clones, and roughly 65% are seen once. The ten most abundant clones make up 35% to 40% of the sample. This sample was taken from a study of OX40 agonist ivuxolimab in advanced cancers. General notes on the study: Ivuxolimab, which targeted the costimulatory receptor OX40 (CD134), was an agonistic, fully human IgG2 monoclonal antibody. The purpose of peripheral TCRbeta sequencing was to test whether ivuxolimab changed TCR sequence diversity and led to clonal T-cell expansion. The dose-escalation cohort was around 84% male with a mean age of roughly 62 years, ranging from about 20 to 80. The monotherapy dose-escalation portion (N of about 57 patients) of the phase I ivuxolimab trial is reported in the paper. Prior anti-PD-1, anti-PD-L1 or anti-CTLA-4 therapy was permitted, and 40% of dose-escalation patients had received checkpoint inhibitors. Intravenous ivuxolimab was administered to patients every 2 weeks at six dose levels: 0.01, 0.1, 0.3, 1.5, 3 and 10 mg/kg. Of the roughly 52 dose-escalation patients, hepatocellular carcinoma was present in about 20, melanoma in some 15, renal cell carcinoma in 9 and head and neck cancer in 9. Partial responses occurred in three dose-escalation patients, of whom one had hepatocellular carcinoma and two had cutaneous melanoma. Study-wide conclusions, independent of this receptor: In the 0.1-3.0 mg/kg groups, partial responders had among the lowest normalized peripheral clonal expansion, particularly in CD8+ T cells. At doses of 0.1 to 3.0 mg/kg, clonal expansion of both CD4+ and CD8+ blood T cells was observed from baseline to week 6. After ivuxolimab, CD8+ T cells had more expanded clones than CD4+ T cells on average. Antigen specificity was not determined for the clonally expanded peripheral T cells. Low levels of normalized T-cell clonal expansion were also seen in some patients who did not respond.

This TCR was recovered from an adult with an advanced solid tumor such as melanoma, head and neck, liver or kidney cancer. Recombination connected TRBV21-1 to TRBJ1-5; TRBD1, the table's D call, was not compared with the DNA. TRBV21-1 counts as a pseudogene. The input for sequencing was CD4+ or CD8+ T cells sorted from blood, taken in a trial of the OX40 agonist ivuxolimab. The DNA is as follows: TGTGCCAGCATTCCAACAGGGGCGTGGTGGCATACTCAGCCCCAGCATTTT. This encodes CASIPTGAWWHTQPQHF.